The 21 T cell receptor beta chains below were found in one sample sequenced in a study of T cells after yellow fever vaccination. TCRdb independently ran MiXCR on the 5' RACE reads; one entry per CDR3 protein. The sample lists some 150,000 distinct CDR3 sequences, approximately 10% occurring once. The source material was CD8+ T cells sorted from PBMCs, sampled 45 days after the yellow fever booster vaccination. The receptors originated from a man aged 18 to 29 who received the YFV17D yellow fever vaccine.

This clonotype was seen more than once but under ten times. CDR3 in DNA: TGTGCCAGCAGTTACTCGTTGGGTAACTATGGCTACACCTTC. Protein sequence: CASSYSLGNYGYTF. The chain uses TRBV6-5 and TRBJ1-2; D is uncertain. V was pared by 0 bases and J by 1 base, with 6 bases between. CDR3 length: 14 residues. Germline CDR1 is MNHEY and CDR2 is SVGAGI.

This sequence joins TRBV4-3 and TRBJ1-1; the D gene is possibly TRBD1 (6 bases). V was shortened by 5 bases and J by 4 bases, with 17 bases between the two germline ends. The CDR3 totals 15 residues. Germline V CDR1 and CDR2: LGHNA, YSLEER. In DNA, the CDR3 is TGCGCCAGCAGCGAGGGGAGGGGGGCGGCCACTGAAGCTTTCTTT. This encodes CASSEGRGAATEAFF.

This clonotype was seen a few times. J is TRBJ1-2 and V is TRBV7-9; D unclear. Germline loops: CDR1 SEHNR, CDR2 FQNEAQ (reference sequence). Trimming took 5 bases from V and 5 from J, leaving 12 bases between them. The CDR3 spans 13 residues. CDR3 sequence (DNA): TGTGCCAGCAGCACATCGAACCGATATGGCTACACCTTC. Translating it yields CASSTSNRYGYTF. Using reference TRBV7-9 and TRBJ1-2 for the parts outside the CDR3, the full variable domain is DTGVSQNPRHKITKRGQNVTFRCDPISEHNRLYWYRQTLGQGPEFLTYFQNEAQLEKSRLLSDRFSAERPKGSFSTLEIQRTEQGDSAMYLCASSTSNRYGYTFGSGTRLTVV.

A few counts support this clonotype. The chain combines TRBV11-2 with TRBJ2-2; 9 bases agree with TRBD2. J lost 2 bases, V lost 0 bases, and 4 bases had no gene match. The germline V gene has CDR1 SGHAT and CDR2 FQNNGV. The CDR3 has 17 amino acids. As DNA, the CDR3 is TGTGCCAGCAGCTTAGACGGACTAGCGCCCAACACCGGGGAGCTGTTTTTT. It is translated as CASSLDGLAPNTGELFF.

The table lists this clonotype with many counts. The chain is built from TRBV27 and TRBJ1-6; 10 bases line up with TRBD1. The CDR3 sequence is 19 residues long. V was pared by 7 bases and J by 9 bases, with 21 bases of the junction left unmatched. Per the germline V gene, CDR1 is MNHEY and CDR2 is SMNVEV (reference sequence). DNA for the CDR3: TGTGCCAGCACCCCAAAGGACAGGGGGTTCATTTTTAGGGGTTCACCCCTCCACTTT. It encodes CASTPKDRGFIFRGSPLHF.

This clonotype occurred a few times. The J gene is TRBJ2-3, the V gene TRBV7-2; D gene ambiguous. Per the germline V gene, CDR1 is SGHTA and CDR2 is FQGNSA. The CDR3 spans 14 residues. The germline V and J ends were trimmed by 5 bases and 3 bases, with 12 bases remaining between them. CDR3 amino acids: CASSLGLGTDTQYF. CDR3 DNA sequence: TGTGCCAGCAGCCTAGGGCTAGGAACAGATACGCAGTATTTT. Complete variable domain (other parts from reference TRBV7-2 and TRBJ2-3): GAGVSQSPSNKVTEKGKDVELRCDPISGHTALYWYRQSLGQGLEFLIYFQGNSAPDKSGLPSDRFSAERTGGSVSTLTIQRTQQEDSAVYLCASSLGLGTDTQYFGPGTRLTVL.

This sequence joins TRBV4-3 and TRBJ2-3, with D possibly matching TRBD2 (6 bases). Per the germline V gene, CDR1 is LGHNA and CDR2 is YSLEER. The CDR3 length is 16 residues. Trimming shortened V by 0 bases and J by 10 bases, and 20 bases separated the two germline ends. The CDR3 DNA is TGCGCCAGCAGCCAAGATGGGGTGGCGGGGCTCGGGTCGCAGTATTTT. Translating it yields CASSQDGVAGLGSQYF.

The chain combines TRBV19 with TRBJ1-1; 11 positions match TRBD1. The V and J ends lost 9 bases and 3 bases, in that order; junction bases with no gene match: 6. CDR1 is LNHDA and CDR2 is SQIVND in the germline V gene (reference sequence). CDR3 size: 14 residues. The CDR3 DNA follows: TGTGCCAGCATGGACAGGGGGCTGGACACTGAAGCTTTCTTT. Amino acids: CASMDRGLDTEAFF.

In this sample, this clonotype is medium-sized. The chain joins TRBV12-3 or TRBV12-4 to TRBJ2-7, with TRBD2 identical over 9 bases. The CDR3 contains 14 residues. The junction had 7 bases not matched to a gene; V was cut back by 3 bases and J by 7 bases. CDR3 nucleotide sequence: TGTGCCAGCAGTTTTGGCGGGGGGGCCGGTGAGCAGTACTTC. Encoded protein: CASSFGGGAGEQYF.

The V and J genes are TRBV28 and TRBJ1-2; tentatively, D is TRBD1 (5 bases). The V and J ends lost 3 bases and 0 bases respectively, with 8 bases between them. Germline V CDR1 and CDR2: MDHEN, SYDVKM. This CDR3 has 14 residues. The DNA of the CDR3 is TGTGCCAGCAGTTTGCCGGGGCCTAACTATGGCTACACCTTC. The encoded protein is CASSLPGPNYGYTF.

The chain is built from TRBV9 and TRBJ2-5; no clear D. This CDR3 has 12 residues. Looked up from germline, CDR1 is SGDLS and CDR2 is YYNGEE. Trimming took 3 bases from V and 1 from J, leaving 4 bases between them. CDR3 DNA sequence: TGTGCCAGCAGCGGTCTCCAAGAGACCCAGTACTTC. The encoded protein is CASSGLQETQYF.

In this sample, this clonotype turned up many times. This chain joins TRBV7-8 and TRBJ2-7; the D gene is possibly TRBD1 (5 bases). Trimming took 4 bases from V and 0 from J, leaving 16 bases between them. The CDR3 covers 16 residues. In germline, CDR1 is SGHVS, CDR2 FQNEAQ. The CDR3 loop reads CASSSEGRQGSYEQYF. In DNA, the CDR3 is TGTGCCAGCAGCTCCGAAGGGCGCCAGGGCTCCTACGAGCAGTACTTC.

In DNA, the CDR3 is TGCGCCAGCAGCCAGCGGAGCGGGGGGGACTCCTACAATGAGCAGTTCTTC. Its translation: CASSQRSGGDSYNEQFF. The V gene is TRBV4-1, the J gene TRBJ2-1; 10 positions match TRBD2. Losses at the gene ends were 3 bases for V and 0 bases for J; bases not matched to a gene: 5. Looked up from germline, CDR1 is MGHRA and CDR2 is YSYEKL. There are 17 residues in the CDR3.

This clonotype was detected only a few times. The rearrangement links TRBV7-9 to TRBJ2-2; D may be TRBD2 (5 bases). V was pared by 5 bases and J by 4 bases, with 11 bases between. Germline V gene lookup returns CDR1 SEHNR and CDR2 FQNEAQ (reference sequence). The CDR3 consists of 14 residues. The CDR3 loop reads CASSPPEGTGELFF. The CDR3 DNA sequence: TGTGCCAGCAGCCCGCCCGAGGGCACCGGGGAGCTGTTTTTT.

This clonotype was recorded a few times. The J gene is TRBJ2-3, the V gene TRBV9; D may correspond to TRBD1 or TRBD2 (5 bases each). Trimming pared 3 bases from V and 0 bases from J, leaving 14 bases between. The CDR3 has 16 residues. Germline-derived CDR1 and CDR2 are SGDLS and YYNGEE. CDR3 in amino acids: CASSERAGDSTDTQYF. The CDR3 DNA follows: TGTGCCAGCAGCGAAAGGGCCGGGGACAGCACAGATACGCAGTATTTT.

This chain uses TRBV7-9 with TRBJ2-1; D gene ambiguous. Trimming pared 5 bases from V and 6 bases from J, leaving 20 bases between. The germline V gene has CDR1 SEHNR and CDR2 FQNEAQ (reference sequence). This CDR3 has 16 residues. The CDR3 DNA reads TGTGCCAGCAGCCCAAGCGCTTCTGTAGGTCTCAATGAGCAGTTCTTC. Its protein product is CASSPSASVGLNEQFF.

This clonotype was seen a few times. The chain couples TRBV4-3 to TRBJ2-5; TRBD2 agrees at 9 bases. This CDR3 contains 15 residues. The germline V gene encodes CDR1 LGHNA and CDR2 YSLEER. V trimming: 0 bases; J trimming: 1 base; junction bases outside the gene matches: 0. The CDR3 DNA sequence: TGCGCCAGCAGCCAAGATAGCGGGGGCCAAGAGACCCAGTACTTC. This encodes CASSQDSGGQETQYF.

This clonotype was seen at least ten times. CDR3 amino acids: CASSPGAGGQYNEQFF. In nucleotides, the CDR3 is TGTGCCAGCAGCCCAGGCGCGGGGGGCCAATACAATGAGCAGTTCTTC. V and J are TRBV9 and TRBJ2-1; 8 bases match TRBD2. The V gene end was trimmed by 4 bases and the J gene end by 4 bases; junction bases not matched to a gene: 10. The CDR3 extends over 16 amino acids. Germline-derived CDR1 and CDR2 are SGDLS and YYNGEE.

This clonotype showed up many times. J is TRBJ2-2 and V is TRBV6-5, with D hard to call. Trimming pared 0 bases from V and 5 bases from J, leaving 10 bases between. This CDR3 spans 15 amino acids. Germline-derived CDR1 and CDR2 are MNHEY and SVGAGI. CDR3 sequence: CASSYSQVETGELFF. CDR3 DNA sequence: TGTGCCAGCAGTTACTCGCAGGTCGAGACCGGGGAGCTGTTTTTT.

J is TRBJ1-1 and V is TRBV5-6; no firm D call. The V gene lost 7 bases and the J gene lost 2 bases, with 9 bases spanning the gap. Germline loops: CDR1 SGHDT, CDR2 YYEEEE. The CDR3 runs to 12 residues. CDR3 sequence (DNA): TGTGCCAGCGGGTGGCCCAACACTGAAGCTTTCTTT. It yields the protein CASGWPNTEAFF.

This chain uses TRBV12-3 or TRBV12-4 with TRBJ2-1, with D perhaps matching TRBD2 (6 bases). V was shortened by 7 bases and J by 5 bases, with 18 bases between the two germline ends. This CDR3 is 15 amino acids long. The CDR3 sequence is CASKSGRGDHNEQFF. The CDR3 DNA follows: TGTGCCAGCAAGTCCGGGCGCGGGGATCACAATGAGCAGTTCTTC.